Shown below are 10 T cell receptor beta chains from a single sample sequenced in a study of brain T cells in children with intractable seizures. Assay: immunoSEQ multiplex PCR; the TCRdb copy retains only in-frame clones and omits some. The sample holds hundreds of thousands of clones; nearly 95% are singletons and the top ten take roughly 6%. The time point: blood from clinic visit 5 months post-surgery; TSC patient then seizure free. Here the sequenced sample was peripheral blood, taken roughly 5 months after surgery. Receptor source: a boy in the first two years of life with tuberous sclerosis and intractable seizures.

The chain employs TRBV13 and TRBJ2-5; D is ambiguous. The CDR3 contains 12 residues. The V gene's germline CDR1 is PRHDT and CDR2 FYEKMQ (reference sequence). The V gene lost 0 bases and the J gene lost 1 base, with 0 bases spanning the gap. CDR3: CASSLGQETQYF. The CDR3 bases are TGTGCCAGCAGCTTAGGCCAAGAGACCCAGTACTTC.

This chain joins TRBV21-1 and TRBJ2-3; TRBD1, as called in the table, went unchecked against the DNA. TRBV21-1 is described as a pseudogene. The CDR3 spans 14 residues. The CDR3 nucleotides are TGTGCCAGCAGCAAAGAAGAGTCCAGGGCCCTACCCGATTTT. Its protein product is CASSKEESRALPDF.

In DNA form, the CDR3 reads TGTGCCAGCAGCGTAGCTGGTGGGAGGAACTATGGCTACACCTTC. Its protein is CASSVAGGRNYGYTF. The chain has TRBV9 and TRBJ1-2; D remains ambiguous. CDR3 length: 15 residues. Germline loops: CDR1 SGDLS, CDR2 YYNGEE. Trimming took 0 bases from V and 2 from J, leaving 11 bases between them.

The genes are TRBV24-1 and TRBJ1-5; D ambiguous. V gave up 5 bases and J gave up 6 bases, with 7 bases separating them. In germline, CDR1 is KGHDR, CDR2 SFDVKD. CDR3 length equals 12 residues. The CDR3 region has the DNA TGTGCCACCAGTGTATTTGGTCAGCCCCAGCATTTT. This gives the protein CATSVFGQPQHF.

This sequence joins TRBV20-1 and TRBJ2-5; D is unclear. Germline-derived CDR1 and CDR2 are DFQATT and SNEGSKA (reference sequence). The CDR3 covers 10 residues. The ends were cut back, 6 bases at V and 5 bases at J, with 7 bases in the middle. The CDR3 DNA is TGCAGTGCGGCGTATGAGACCCAGTACTTC. This translates into CSAAYETQYF.

The genes are TRBV9 and TRBJ2-3; 8 nucleotides align to TRBD1. There are 14 residues in the CDR3. Germline V CDR1 and CDR2: SGDLS, YYNGEE. V trimming: 4 bases; J trimming: 3 bases; junction bases outside the gene matches: 4. The CDR3 loop is CASSPRQGTDTQYF. The DNA of the CDR3 is TGTGCCAGCAGCCCCCGACAGGGGACAGATACGCAGTATTTT.

V gene TRBV5-1 combines with J gene TRBJ1-1; 10 nucleotides match TRBD1. CDR1 and CDR2 from the germline V gene are SGHRS and YFSETQ. This CDR3 is 14 amino acids long. V was clipped by 1 base and J by 8 bases; unmatched bases: 5. In DNA, the CDR3 is TGCGCCAGCAGCTTGCGCCGGGACAGGGGAGAAGCTTTCTTT. This gives the protein CASSLRRDRGEAFF.

V usage is TRBV7-2 and J usage is TRBJ1-2; 8 nucleotides line up with TRBD1. The CDR3 spans 15 residues. J was trimmed by 4 bases and V by 4 bases; bases with no gene match: 8. Germline lookup yields CDR1 SGHTA and CDR2 FQGNSA. The DNA of the CDR3 is TGTGCCAGCAGCTCATGGACAGGGCGCTTCTATGGCTACACCTTC. Translating gives CASSSWTGRFYGYTF.

This chain connects TRBV5-1 to TRBJ1-2, with 10 bases identical to TRBD1. Germline V gives CDR1 SGHRS, CDR2 YFSETQ. Unmatched junction bases numbered 3, after V lost 5 bases and J lost 8 bases. The CDR3 has 12 residues. The DNA of the CDR3 is TGCGCCAGCAGACGGACAGGGGGAGGCTACACCTTC. Its translation is CASRRTGGGYTF.

CDR3 nucleotide sequence: TGCGCCAGCAGTGAGTCGAGCTGGACAGCCAACTCTGGAAACACCATATATTTT. Its translation: CASSESSWTANSGNTIYF. The rearrangement links TRBV10-1 to TRBJ1-3; a weak D match, TRBD1 (6 bases). The CDR3 is made up of 18 amino acids. Germline loops: CDR1 WNHNN, CDR2 SYGVQD (reference sequence). V was trimmed by 0 bases and J by 0 bases, leaving 15 bases between them.